What follows describes a single TCR beta chain. Its antigen is not identified. This sample was included in a study of shared clonotypes between healthy human individuals. General study results and limits: Sharing across four donors was highest in naive CD4 (around 5%) and lowest in memory CD8 (around 0.4%). Sharing of clonotypes among donors was expected to vary with sequencing depth.

Each sorted subset replicate got 200 ng genomic DNA, roughly 33,000 genomes. Clones were sequenced by immunoSEQ multiplex PCR, and TCRdb holds only the in-frame ones, with some missing. The data contain about 1,800,000 clones, approximately 94% of them singletons. CD45RO-negative cells were positively selected for CCR7, leaving out terminally differentiated effector memory CD45RA+ cells. Adults of Caucasian background living in Nashville, Tennessee made up all donors. Germline V lookup: CDR1 MGHDK, CDR2 SYGVNS. This CDR3 region has 14 residues. Trimming removed 4 bases at V and 2 bases at J, with 9 bases between.

This chain joins TRBV25-1 and TRBJ2-1; D gene unclear. Material: naive CD8+ T cells sorted from blood. This receptor was identified in a man younger than 35 in good health. The CDR3 is CASSAAKTYNEQFF. In nucleotides, the CDR3 is TGTGCCAGCAGTGCAGCGAAGACCTACAATGAGCAGTTCTTC.